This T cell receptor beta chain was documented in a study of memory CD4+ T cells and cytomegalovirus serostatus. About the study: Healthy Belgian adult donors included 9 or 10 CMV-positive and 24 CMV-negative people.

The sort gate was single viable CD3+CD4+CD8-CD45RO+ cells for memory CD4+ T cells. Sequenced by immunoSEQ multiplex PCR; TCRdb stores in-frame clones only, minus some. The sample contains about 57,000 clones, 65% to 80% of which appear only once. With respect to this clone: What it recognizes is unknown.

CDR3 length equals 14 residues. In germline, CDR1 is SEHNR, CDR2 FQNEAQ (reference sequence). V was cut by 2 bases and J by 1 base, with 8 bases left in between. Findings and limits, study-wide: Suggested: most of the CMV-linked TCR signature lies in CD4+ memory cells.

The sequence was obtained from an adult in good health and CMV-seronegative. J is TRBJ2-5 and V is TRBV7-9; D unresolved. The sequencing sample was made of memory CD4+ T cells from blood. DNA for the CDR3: TGTGCCAGCAGCTTATTCTCCAGCCAAGAGACCCAGTACTTC. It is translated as CASSLFSSQETQYF.